These 14 T cell receptor beta chains were sequenced from one sample in a study of CD8+ T cells in alopecia areata. Extraction and reverse transcription of RNA yielded cDNA as the sequencing template. The data were produced by immunoSEQ multiplex PCR, yet TCRdb's version contains in-frame clones alone and is incomplete. The table shows under 130,000 clones, with approximately 90% occurring only once. Treatment meaning: oral pan-JAK inhibitor, 5-10 mg twice daily. The material was CD8+ T cells sorted from blood, obtained at approximately week 31, from a patient treated with tofacitinib. These receptors all stem from a human donor with alopecia areata.

The CDR3 DNA reads as TGCAGCGTTGAATTGATTAGCGACTCCTACGAGCAGTACTTC. This codes for CSVELISDSYEQYF. The chain carries TRBV29-1 and TRBJ2-7, with a possible D match to TRBD2 (5 bases). CDR3 length: 14 amino acids. Germline V gene sequence: CDR1 SQVTM, CDR2 ANQGSEA. The V and J ends lost 2 bases and 0 bases respectively, with 11 bases between them.

This chain links TRBV10-2 with TRBJ2-3, with 7 bases aligning to TRBD2. Losses at the gene ends were 6 bases for V and 8 bases for J; bases not matched to a gene: 11. This CDR3 is built from 14 residues. Germline CDR1 and CDR2: WSHSY and SAAADI. The CDR3 sequence is CASRGDYDFGTQYF. The CDR3 nucleotides are TGCGCCAGCAGAGGGGACTATGATTTCGGTACGCAGTATTTT.

The V and J genes are TRBV12-5 and TRBJ2-1; unclear D gene. CDR1 is LGHNT, CDR2 FRNRAP, per germline. Trimming removed 5 bases at V and 0 bases at J, with 11 bases between. This CDR3 contains 15 residues. The CDR3 bases are TGTGCTAGTGGTATTTGGTTCTCCTCCTACAATGAGCAGTTCTTC. It yields the protein CASGIWFSSYNEQFF.

The V gene is TRBV7-6, the J gene TRBJ2-3; 7 bases align to TRBD2. This CDR3 is 16 amino acids long. The V segment lost 6 bases and the J segment 1 base; nucleotides outside the gene matches: 10. Germline V CDR1 and CDR2: SGHVS, FNYEAQ. The CDR3 region has the DNA TGTGCCAGCAGTCTATTGACTAGCTTGGGCACAGATACGCAGTATTTT. The encoded protein is CASSLLTSLGTDTQYF. Based on the CDR3 plus reference TRBV7-6 and TRBJ2-3, the full variable domain is GAGVSQSPRYKVTKRGQDVALRCDPISGHVSLYWYRQALGQGPEFLTYFNYEAQQDKSGLPNDRFSAERPEGSISTLTIQRTEQRDSAMYRCASSLLTSLGTDTQYFGPGTRLTVL.

The chain is built from TRBV2 and TRBJ2-4; D not certain. Germline-derived CDR1 and CDR2 are SNHLY and FYNNEI. The CDR3 is made up of 15 amino acids. V dropped 1 base and J dropped 1 base, with 8 bases sitting between them. CDR3 amino acids: CASSEGRSAKNIQYF. The CDR3 bases are TGTGCCAGCAGTGAAGGAAGGTCTGCCAAAAACATTCAGTACTTC.

The chain links TRBV6-5 to TRBJ2-1, with 10 bases that match TRBD1. V shed 6 bases, J shed 8 bases, and the junction held 10 bases outside the gene matches. The CDR3 runs to 15 residues. Per germline, CDR1 MNHEY and CDR2 SVGAGI. CDR3 DNA: TGTGCCAGCAGAACCGGGACAGGGGAGGGACATGAGCAGTTCTTC. Encoded protein: CASRTGTGEGHEQFF.

Comments on this clone: In the same sample, other DNA sequences code for this CDR3. This CDR3 is CASSQLAGGYNEQFF. In DNA form, the CDR3 reads TGCGCCAGCAGCCAACTAGCGGGGGGGTACAATGAGCAGTTCTTC. The chain has TRBV4-1 and TRBJ2-1; 12 bases agree with TRBD2. Per the germline V gene, CDR1 is MGHRA and CDR2 is YSYEKL. The CDR3 sequence is 15 residues long. The junction had 0 bases not matched to a gene; V was cut back by 2 bases and J by 4 bases.

The V and J genes are TRBV4-1 and TRBJ2-1, with 10 bases lining up with TRBD1. Trimming removed 10 bases from V and 8 bases from J; junction bases left unmatched: 14. CDR1 is MGHRA, CDR2 YSYEKL, per germline. The length of the CDR3 is 15 residues. CDR3 DNA: TGCGCCACCGGTGCGTCGGGACAGGGGATTGATGAGCAGTTCTTC. It translates to CATGASGQGIDEQFF.

This chain joins TRBV7-2 and TRBJ2-2; D unclear. The CDR3 is 16 amino acids. Germline-derived CDR1 and CDR2 are SGHTA and FQGNSA. V lost 1 base and J lost 2, with 11 bases in between. The CDR3 DNA reads as TGTGCCAGCAGCTTAGGAGGCGCACTAAACACCGGGGAGCTGTTTTTT. Translated: CASSLGGALNTGELFF.

The chain is built from TRBV4-2 and TRBJ2-5; 13 nucleotides line up with TRBD2. This CDR3 is 16 amino acids long. V shed 4 bases, J shed 5 bases, and the junction held 7 bases outside the gene matches. The germline V gene has CDR1 LGHNA and CDR2 YNFKEQ. CDR3 sequence reads: CASSPGLAGEGETQYF. The DNA of the CDR3 is TGTGCCAGCAGCCCTGGACTAGCGGGAGAAGGGGAGACCCAGTACTTC.

The V gene is TRBV19, the J gene TRBJ2-7; 7 bases map to TRBD1. Germline CDR1 and CDR2: LNHDA and SQIVND (reference sequence). CDR3 length: 17 residues. V dropped 7 bases and J dropped 3; count of bases not matched to a gene: 18. CDR3: CASTTRLGTEADYEQYF. The CDR3 region has the DNA TGTGCCAGTACCACAAGGTTGGGGACAGAAGCTGACTACGAGCAGTACTTC.

The rearrangement uses TRBV25-1 and TRBJ2-2, with no clear D. CDR1 is MGHDK and CDR2 is SYGVNS in the germline V gene. V was pared by 6 bases and J by 6 bases, with 20 bases between. This CDR3 spans 16 amino acids. CDR3 DNA: TGTGCCAGCAGGGGTGACGGGCACCAGCCCCCCGGGGAGCTGTTTTTT. It translates to CASRGDGHQPPGELFF.

J is TRBJ2-1 and V is TRBV5-4; 8 positions agree with TRBD2. The CDR3 extends over 15 amino acids. V gave up 2 bases and J gave up 7 bases; unmatched junction bases: 8. Germline-derived CDR1 and CDR2 are SGHNT and YYREEE (reference sequence). CDR3 in DNA: TGTGCCAGCAGCTTCGGCGGGGGGAACCTAAATGAGCAGTTCTTC. It encodes CASSFGGGNLNEQFF.

The chain has TRBV9 and TRBJ1-1, with 9 bases aligning to TRBD1. After removal of 2 bases from V and 4 bases from J, the junction contained 0 bases not matched to a gene. The CDR3 is 13 residues long. Germline V lookup: CDR1 SGDLS, CDR2 YYNGEE. The CDR3 bases are TGTGCCAGCAGCGTGGGACAGGGCACTGAAGCTTTCTTT. Amino acids: CASSVGQGTEAFF.